The 2 T cell receptor beta chains reported below all come from one sample, sequenced in a study of blood T cell repertoires in COVID-19. Data came from immunoSEQ multiplex PCR; TCRdb stores just in-frame clones and leaves some out. This table holds some 98,000 clones, 75% to 90% found once. The specimen sequenced was peripheral blood. These TCRs come from a human donor in a cohort sampled during active COVID-19.

The genes are TRBV4-2 and TRBJ2-3, with 7 bases matching TRBD2. Germline loops: CDR1 LGHNA, CDR2 YNFKEQ. With V trimmed by 3 bases and J by 4 bases, 7 bases remained unmatched. The CDR3 has 15 residues. The CDR3 region has the DNA TGTGCCAGCAGCCACCGACCGGGAGGCCCAGATACGCAGTATTTT. Its protein product is CASSHRPGGPDTQYF.

The chain has TRBV3-1 (or the pseudogene TRBV3-2) and TRBJ2-6; D gene uncertain. With 4 bases removed from V and 2 bases from J, the gap between germline ends came to 9 bases. Germline CDR1 is LGHDT and CDR2 is YNNKEL (reference sequence). There are 15 residues in the CDR3. DNA of the CDR3: TGTGCCAGCAGCCCTACCCCCGCTGGGGCCAACGTCCTGACTTTC. The encoded protein is CASSPTPAGANVLTF.